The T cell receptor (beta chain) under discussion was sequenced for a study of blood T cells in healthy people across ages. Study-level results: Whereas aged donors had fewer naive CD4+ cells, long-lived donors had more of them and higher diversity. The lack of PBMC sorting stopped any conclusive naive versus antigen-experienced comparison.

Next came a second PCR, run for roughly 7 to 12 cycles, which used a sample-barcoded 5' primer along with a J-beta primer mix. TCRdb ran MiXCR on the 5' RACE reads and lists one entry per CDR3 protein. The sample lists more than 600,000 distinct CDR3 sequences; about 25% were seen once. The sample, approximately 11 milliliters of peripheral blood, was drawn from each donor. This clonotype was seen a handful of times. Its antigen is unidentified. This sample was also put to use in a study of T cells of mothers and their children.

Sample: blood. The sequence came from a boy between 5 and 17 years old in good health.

CDR3 sequence: CASSSAYEGADTQYF. Here the CDR3 DNA reads TGTGCCAGCAGCTCCGCCTACGAGGGGGCAGATACGCAGTATTTT. V is TRBV13 and J is TRBJ2-3; weak D call: TRBD1 (6 bases). Germline V gene lookup returns CDR1 PRHDT and CDR2 FYEKMQ (reference sequence). The V end lost 4 bases, the J end lost 4 bases, and 15 bases lay between the germline ends. The CDR3 has 15 residues.